The T cell receptor (beta chain) under discussion was sequenced for a study of blood T cell repertoires in COVID-19. Study-level background: Material from acute and convalescent COVID-19 was sourced from the United States, Italy and Spain. From T cells, B-cell-depleted T cells, or PBMCs came the material, which was cDNA or gDNA.

The participants were between roughly 18 and 100 years old and came from about two dozen US areas. Cohort 3 donors counted as recovered after two negative PCRs, clearance, or resolved symptoms. Clones were sequenced by immunoSEQ multiplex PCR, and TCRdb holds only the in-frame ones, with some missing. The sample shows approximately 400,000 clones, 70% to 90% of them seen only once. The CDR3 is made up of 15 amino acids. The ends were cut back, 2 bases at V and 0 bases at J, with 11 bases in the middle. Germline V gives CDR1 GTSNPN, CDR2 SVGIG (reference sequence). This clonotype was obtained from a woman between 18 and 30 years old who had recovered from COVID-19. The sequencing sample was made of PBMCs or T cells enriched from blood (not recorded which). The chain recombines TRBV30 with TRBJ2-1; D is possibly TRBD2 (6 bases). The DNA for the CDR3 is TGTGCCTGGAGTTCGGGACTGTACTCCTACAATGAGCAGTTCTTC. The encoded protein is CAWSSGLYSYNEQFF.